One sample yielded the 12 T cell receptor beta chains listed below, sequenced in a study of CD8+ T cells in alopecia areata. The sequencing template was cDNA reverse transcribed from extracted RNA. The assay was immunoSEQ multiplex PCR, and TCRdb's table has in-frame clones only and misses some. The data contain 200,000 to 250,000 clones, 64% of them seen just once; the ten biggest clones take up 4% to 5%. Treatment reported: oral pan-JAK inhibitor, 5-10 mg twice daily. The sample was CD4+ T cells sorted from blood, taken at week 4, from a patient treated with tofacitinib. The receptors come from a human donor with alopecia areata.

The chain combines TRBV29-1 with TRBJ2-7; D is undetermined. CDR3 length equals 11 residues. Germline-derived CDR1 and CDR2 are SQVTM and ANQGSEA. The V gene lost 4 bases and the J gene lost 6 bases, with 10 bases spanning the gap. CDR3 sequence (DNA): TGCAGCGTTGGAGAGGTTGGCGAGCAGTACTTC. Translating gives CSVGEVGEQYF.

The chain employs TRBV25-1 and TRBJ2-7; TRBD2 aligns across 7 bases. This CDR3 is 14 amino acids long. Germline CDR1 MGHDK, CDR2 SYGVNS. V lost 5 bases and J lost 6; bases outside the gene matches: 10. The CDR3: CASSRGGSGGEQYF. The CDR3 region has the DNA TGTGCCAGCAGTCGGGGAGGGTCGGGTGGCGAGCAGTACTTC.

The chain carries TRBV7-8 and TRBJ2-1, with a tentative D call TRBD2 (7 bases). This CDR3 is built from 16 residues. The V end was cut by 0 bases, the J end by 5 bases, with 14 bases between. Germline-derived CDR1 and CDR2 are SGHVS and FQNEAQ. The CDR3 protein is CASSLARIGGHNEQFF. CDR3 sequence (DNA): TGTGCCAGCAGCTTAGCGCGCATCGGGGGGCACAATGAGCAGTTCTTC.

The chain uses TRBV27 and TRBJ1-5; no reliable D call. The CDR3 runs 14 residues. CDR1 MNHEY and CDR2 SMNVEV come from the germline V gene (reference sequence). Trimming cost V 3 bases and J 1 base, with 7 bases left between them. Written as DNA, the CDR3 is TGTGCCAGCAGTTTTGTGGGAAGCAATCAGCCCCAGCATTTT. Amino acids: CASSFVGSNQPQHF.

The chain uses TRBV28 and TRBJ2-3; 9 bases align to TRBD2. V shed 5 bases, J shed 2 bases, and the junction held 11 bases outside the gene matches. CDR1 is MDHEN, CDR2 SYDVKM, per germline. The CDR3 consists of 17 residues. The CDR3 protein is CASSLTLAGDTTDTQYF. The CDR3 coding sequence is TGTGCCAGCAGTCTCACCTTAGCGGGGGACACCACAGATACGCAGTATTTT.

The V gene is TRBV10-3, the J gene TRBJ1-1; D gene uncertain. Germline V lookup: CDR1 ENHRY, CDR2 SYGVKD. CDR3 length equals 13 residues. The V end lost 3 bases, the J end lost 1 base, and 6 bases lay between the germline ends. CDR3: CAISDNTNTEAFF. For the CDR3, the DNA is TGTGCCATCAGTGACAACACGAACACTGAAGCTTTCTTT.

As for this clone: This specimen includes other DNA sequences encoding the same CDR3. J is TRBJ1-1 and V is TRBV7-2; possibly TRBD1 for D (6 bases). Germline V gene sequence: CDR1 SGHTA, CDR2 FQGNSA. The CDR3 runs 13 residues. With 3 bases removed from V and 5 bases from J, the gap between germline ends came to 10 bases. The CDR3 sequence: CASSFGQGTEAFF. The CDR3 nucleotides read TGTGCCAGCAGCTTTGGTCAGGGGACTGAAGCTTTCTTT. The full variable domain, its missing parts supplied by reference TRBV7-2 and TRBJ1-1, is GAGVSQSPSNKVTEKGKDVELRCDPISGHTALYWYRQSLGQGLEFLIYFQGNSAPDKSGLPSDRFSAERTGGSVSTLTIQRTQQEDSAVYLCASSFGQGTEAFFGQGTRLTVV.

This clone was seen a handful of times. The rearrangement links TRBV27 to TRBJ2-7; TRBD1 matches 7 bases. Trimming at V came to 2 bases and at J to 3 bases, leaving 7 bases not matched to a gene. The germline gives CDR1 MNHEY, CDR2 SMNVEV (reference sequence). The CDR3 is made up of 15 amino acids. The CDR3 nucleotides read TGTGCCAGCAGTTTAGTTGGCAGGGGGAACTACGAGCAGTACTTC. As protein: CASSLVGRGNYEQYF.

The rearrangement links TRBV7-2 to TRBJ2-1; 10 nucleotides match TRBD1. Germline CDR1 SGHTA, CDR2 FQGNSA. Germline trimming cut 4 bases from V and 7 bases from J; bases unmatched to any gene: 10. The CDR3 totals 16 residues. CDR3 nucleotides: TGTGCCAGCAGCTCGCCGACAGGGGGCACTTTTAATGAGCAGTTCTTC. Translating gives CASSSPTGGTFNEQFF.

V and J are TRBV10-3 and TRBJ1-2, with D possibly matching TRBD1 (6 bases). From germline, CDR1 is ENHRY and CDR2 SYGVKD. The V end was cut by 10 bases, the J end by 7 bases, with 10 bases between. The CDR3 sequence is 10 residues long. CDR3 sequence (DNA): TGTGCCACCCGACAGGTTGGCTACACCTTC. Protein sequence: CATRQVGYTF.

The count of this clone is one. The rearrangement links TRBV6-1 to TRBJ2-2; D not certain. The V end was cut by 4 bases, the J end by 3 bases, with 15 bases between. CDR3 size: 16 residues. Germline V CDR1 and CDR2: MNHNS, SASEGT. The CDR3, as DNA: TGTGCCAGCAGTGCCCTCGGGCTAGGTCACACCGGGGAGCTGTTTTTT. Translating it yields CASSALGLGHTGELFF.

The sample holds one count of this clone. V gene TRBV12-5 combines with J gene TRBJ1-5, with D uncertain. This CDR3 has 14 amino acids. Germline V gene data show CDR1 as LGHNT and CDR2 as FRNRAP. V was pared by 1 base and J by 2 bases, with 6 bases between. Here the CDR3 reads CASGLGMGNQPQHF. The CDR3 DNA is TGTGCTAGTGGTTTGGGCATGGGCAATCAGCCCCAGCATTTT. Using reference TRBV12-5 and TRBJ1-5 for the parts outside the CDR3, the full variable domain is DARVTQTPRHKVTEMGQEVTMRCQPILGHNTVFWYRQTMMQGLELLAYFRNRAPLDDSGMPKDRFSAEMPDATLATLKIQPSEPRDSAVYFCASGLGMGNQPQHFGDGTRLSIL.